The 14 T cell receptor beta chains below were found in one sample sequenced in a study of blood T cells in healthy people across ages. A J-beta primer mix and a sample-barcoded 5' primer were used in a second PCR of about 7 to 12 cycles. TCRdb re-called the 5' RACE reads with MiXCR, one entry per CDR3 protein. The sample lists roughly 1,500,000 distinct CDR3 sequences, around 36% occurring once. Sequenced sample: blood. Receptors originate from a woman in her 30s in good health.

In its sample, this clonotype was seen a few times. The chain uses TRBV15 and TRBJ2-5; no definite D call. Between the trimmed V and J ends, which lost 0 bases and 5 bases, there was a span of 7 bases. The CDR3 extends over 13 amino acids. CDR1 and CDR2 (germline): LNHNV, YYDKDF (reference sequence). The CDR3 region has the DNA TGTGCCACCAGCAGAGAGGGCCTGGAGACCCAGTACTTC. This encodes CATSREGLETQYF. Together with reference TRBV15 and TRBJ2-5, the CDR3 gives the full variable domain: DAMVIQNPRYQVTQFGKPVTLSCSQTLNHNVMYWYQQKSSQAPKLLFHYYDKDFNNEADTPDNFQSRRPNTSFCFLDIRSPGLGDTAMYLCATSREGLETQYFGPGTRLLVL.

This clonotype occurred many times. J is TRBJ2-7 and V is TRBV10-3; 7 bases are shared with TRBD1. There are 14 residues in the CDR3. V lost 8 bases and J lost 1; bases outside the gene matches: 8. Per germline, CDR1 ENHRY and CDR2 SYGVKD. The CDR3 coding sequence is TGTGCCATCGTCCGGGACAGCTATTCCTACGAGCAGTACTTC. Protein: CAIVRDSYSYEQYF.

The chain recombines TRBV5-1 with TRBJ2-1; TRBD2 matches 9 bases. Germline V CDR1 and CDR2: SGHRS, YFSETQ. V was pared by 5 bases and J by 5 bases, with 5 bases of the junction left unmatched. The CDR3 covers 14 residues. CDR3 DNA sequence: TGCGCCAGCAGGCAGAGCGGGGGGCACAATGAGCAGTTCTTC. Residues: CASRQSGGHNEQFF.

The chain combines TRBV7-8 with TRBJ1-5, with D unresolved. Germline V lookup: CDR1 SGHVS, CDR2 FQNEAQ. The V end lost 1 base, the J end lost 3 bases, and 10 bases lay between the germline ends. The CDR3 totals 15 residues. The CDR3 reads CASSLEGVNNQPQHF. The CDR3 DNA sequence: TGTGCCAGCAGCTTAGAGGGAGTGAACAATCAGCCCCAGCATTTT.

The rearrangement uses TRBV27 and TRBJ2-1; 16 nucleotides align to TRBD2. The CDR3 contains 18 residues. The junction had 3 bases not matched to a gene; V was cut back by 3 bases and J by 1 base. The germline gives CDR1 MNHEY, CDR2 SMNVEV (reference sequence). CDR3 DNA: TGTGCCAGCAGTTTTGGGACTAGCGGGGGGGGGTCCTACAATGAGCAGTTCTTC. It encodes CASSFGTSGGGSYNEQFF.

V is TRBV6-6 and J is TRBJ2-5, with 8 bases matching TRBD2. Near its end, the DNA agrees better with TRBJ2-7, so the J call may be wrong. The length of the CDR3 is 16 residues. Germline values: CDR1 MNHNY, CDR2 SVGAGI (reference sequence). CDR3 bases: TGTGCCAGCAGTTTCCCTCCTAGCGGGTTAAGGAGCGAGCAGTACTTC. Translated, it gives CASSFPPSGLRSEQYF.

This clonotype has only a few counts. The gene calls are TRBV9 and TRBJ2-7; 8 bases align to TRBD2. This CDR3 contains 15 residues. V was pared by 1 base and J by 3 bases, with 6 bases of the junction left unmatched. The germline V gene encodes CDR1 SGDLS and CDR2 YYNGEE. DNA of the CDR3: TGTGCCAGCAGCGTAATGGCTAGCGGGTTCTACGAGCAGTACTTC. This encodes CASSVMASGFYEQYF.

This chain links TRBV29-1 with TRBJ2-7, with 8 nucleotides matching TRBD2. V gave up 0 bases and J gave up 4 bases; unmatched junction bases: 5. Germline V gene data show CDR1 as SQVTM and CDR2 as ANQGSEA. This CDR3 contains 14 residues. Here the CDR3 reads CSVEDGTRRYEQYF. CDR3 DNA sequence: TGCAGCGTTGAAGACGGGACTAGAAGGTACGAGCAGTACTTC.

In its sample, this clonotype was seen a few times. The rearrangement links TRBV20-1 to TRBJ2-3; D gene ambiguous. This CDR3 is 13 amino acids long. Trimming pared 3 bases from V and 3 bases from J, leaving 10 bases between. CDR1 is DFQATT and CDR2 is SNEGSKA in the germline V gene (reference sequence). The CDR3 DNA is TGCAGTGCTAGTTGGGCAGCGACAGATACGCAGTATTTT. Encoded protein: CSASWAATDTQYF.

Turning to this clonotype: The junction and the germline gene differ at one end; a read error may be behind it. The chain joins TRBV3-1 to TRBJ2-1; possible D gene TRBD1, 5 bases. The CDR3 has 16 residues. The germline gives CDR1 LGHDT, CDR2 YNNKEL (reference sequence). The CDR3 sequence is CAGSQGGAMGYNEQFF. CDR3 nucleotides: TGTGCCGGCAGCCAAGGTGGGGCCATGGGATACAATGAGCAGTTCTTC.

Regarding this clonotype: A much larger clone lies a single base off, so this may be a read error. Here the CDR3 reads CIVAPGGGNYGYTF. In DNA, the CDR3 is TGCATCGTGGCCCCGGGGGGGGGTAACTATGGCTACACCTTC. This rearrangement joins TRBV29-1 to TRBJ1-2, with a weak D call TRBD1 (5 bases). The germline V gene has CDR1 SQVTM and CDR2 ANQGSEA. CDR3 length: 14 amino acids.

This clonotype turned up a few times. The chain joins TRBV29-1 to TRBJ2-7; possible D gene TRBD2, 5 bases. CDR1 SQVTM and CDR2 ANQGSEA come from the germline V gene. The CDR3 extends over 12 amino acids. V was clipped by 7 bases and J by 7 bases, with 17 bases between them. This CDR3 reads CSGRTSKREQYF. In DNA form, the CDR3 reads TGCAGCGGTCGGACTTCGAAGAGGGAGCAGTACTTC.

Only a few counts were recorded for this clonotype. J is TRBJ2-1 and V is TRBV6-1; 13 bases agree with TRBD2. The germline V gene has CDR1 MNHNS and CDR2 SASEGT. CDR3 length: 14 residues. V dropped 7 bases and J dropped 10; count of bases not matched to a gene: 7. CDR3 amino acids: CASTGLAGVLEQFF. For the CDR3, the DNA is TGTGCCAGCACCGGACTAGCGGGAGTTCTAGAGCAGTTCTTC.

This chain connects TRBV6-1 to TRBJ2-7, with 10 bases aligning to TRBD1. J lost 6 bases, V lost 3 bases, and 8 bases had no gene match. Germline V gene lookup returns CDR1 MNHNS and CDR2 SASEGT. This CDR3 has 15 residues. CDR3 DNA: TGTGCCAGCAGTGAGTTGGGACAGGGGAGTTCCGAGCAGTACTTC. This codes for CASSELGQGSSEQYF.